The entry below gives a single T cell receptor beta chain sequence along with its context. Its antigen is unidentified. This entry comes from a study of T cells in Graves' hyperthyroidism and ophthalmopathy. Study-level points and caveats: Most clonotypes that expanded in the thyroid above 0.001 also showed up in blood.

The CDR3 spans 13 residues. Germline CDR1 reads SGHRS; CDR2 reads YFSETQ. Trimming removed 5 bases at V and 4 bases at J, with 13 bases between. The investigators amplified TCR beta CDR3 regions from RNA transcripts. The HTBI primer set was used in a first-round RT-PCR of the TCR CDR3. MiXCR, run by TCRdb on the multiplex PCR reads, gives a single entry per CDR3 protein. The sample records about 480,000 distinct CDR3 sequences, about 20% being singletons. Sequencing was done on a sample of blood. The source is a woman in her seventies with Graves' ophthalmopathy. V is TRBV5-1 and J is TRBJ2-7; no clear D gene. CDR3 protein: CASRDFGNYEQYF. The CDR3 DNA sequence: TGCGCCAGCAGGGATTTCGGTAATTACGAGCAGTACTTC.